This T cell receptor (beta chain) originates from a study of T cell changes during pregnancy in multiple sclerosis. V was clipped by 3 bases and J by 2 bases; unmatched bases: 10. The CDR3 contains 16 residues. The germline V gene has CDR1 MNHEY and CDR2 SMNVEV (reference sequence). Generated by immunoSEQ multiplex PCR, the TCRdb table keeps only in-frame clones and is missing some. In the table there are more than 25,000 clones, about 88% of which are singletons. Sequenced material: CD8+ T cells from peripheral blood mononuclear cells, taken in the third trimester of pregnancy. The receptor comes from a female donor with multiple sclerosis, enrolled in a pregnancy study. The chain has TRBV27 and TRBJ2-7, with 7 bases identical to TRBD1. CDR3 residues: CASSLMRQGPTYEQYF. The DNA of the CDR3 is TGTGCCAGCAGTTTGATGAGACAGGGCCCGACCTACGAGCAGTACTTC.